Below, 26 T cell receptor beta chains from the same sample are listed, as sequenced in a study of shared clonotypes between healthy human individuals. Some clones are missing from TCRdb's copy, which holds only in-frame ones; the method was immunoSEQ multiplex PCR. This table holds a few million clones, about nine tenths found once. The sequencing input was naive CD4+ T cells from PBMCs. Subset specified: CD45RA+ positively selected. These receptors originate from a young man in good health. Some clones in this sample may be carry-over from other donors' samples.

The rearrangement links TRBV6-6 to TRBJ2-1; D is tentatively TRBD1 or TRBD2 (6 bases each). There are 16 residues in the CDR3. With 5 bases removed from V and 9 bases from J, the gap between germline ends came to 23 bases. Germline CDR1 reads MNHNY; CDR2 reads SVGAGI (reference sequence). CDR3 amino acids: CASSPPGPSEGGEQFF. For the CDR3, the DNA is TGTGCCAGCAGTCCACCGGGGCCCTCTGAGGGGGGTGAGCAGTTCTTC.

This chain connects TRBV5-4 to TRBJ2-1; tentative D call: TRBD2 (6 bases). Germline CDR1 is SGHNT and CDR2 is YYREEE (reference sequence). This CDR3 region has 16 residues. The ends were cut back, 1 base at V and 9 bases at J, with 20 bases in the middle. CDR3 loop: CASSLSGSKKGSEQFF. For the CDR3, the DNA is TGTGCCAGCAGCTTGAGCGGGTCTAAGAAAGGGTCTGAGCAGTTCTTC.

In the case of this clone: This CDR3 is also generated by other DNA sequences in the sample. This chain links TRBV14 with TRBJ1-2; D remains unclear. Trimming cost V 1 base and J 2 bases, with 2 bases left between them. The CDR3 length is 12 residues. The V gene's germline CDR1 is SGHDN and CDR2 FVKESK. The CDR3 sequence is CASSQGNYGYTF. DNA for the CDR3: TGTGCCAGCAGCCAAGGAAACTATGGCTACACCTTC.

The chain carries TRBV7-9 and TRBJ1-1; D is uncertain. The CDR3 has 17 amino acids. Germline V gives CDR1 SEHNR, CDR2 FQNEAQ (reference sequence). V shed 2 bases and J shed 11 bases, with 27 bases lying between them. CDR3 amino acids: CASSLSGKKAGTLGAFF. The CDR3 DNA reads TGTGCCAGCAGCTTATCGGGGAAGAAAGCGGGAACATTGGGCGCTTTCTTT.

The rearrangement joins TRBV28 to TRBJ2-2; tentative D call: TRBD2 (6 bases). Per the germline V gene, CDR1 is MDHEN and CDR2 is SYDVKM. The V end was cut by 10 bases, the J end by 6 bases, with 15 bases between. CDR3 length: 13 amino acids. The CDR3 sequence is CATGGGAAGELFF. CDR3 DNA: TGTGCCACCGGGGGAGGAGCGGCCGGGGAGCTGTTTTTT.

This chain uses TRBV7-9 with TRBJ2-3, with D possibly matching TRBD2 (5 bases). The germline gives CDR1 SEHNR, CDR2 FQNEAQ (reference sequence). This CDR3 is built from 17 residues. Deletions cut 5 bases from V and 0 bases from J, with 18 bases between. The CDR3: CASSPQVGGPSTDTQYF. As DNA, the CDR3 is TGTGCCAGCAGCCCCCAAGTGGGCGGGCCCAGCACAGATACGCAGTATTTT.

The chain uses TRBV7-9 and TRBJ2-7, with 10 bases that match TRBD2. The CDR3 spans 15 residues. The V and J ends lost 5 bases and 3 bases, in that order; junction bases with no gene match: 7. CDR1 SEHNR and CDR2 FQNEAQ come from the germline V gene (reference sequence). CDR3 nucleotide sequence: TGTGCCAGCAGCGAGAGCGGGAGGGCCCTCTACGAGCAGTACTTC. This sequence encodes CASSESGRALYEQYF.

The V gene is TRBV11-2, the J gene TRBJ2-5; D possibly corresponds to TRBD2 (6 bases). Trimming shortened V by 3 bases and J by 5 bases, and 16 bases separated the two germline ends. Germline CDR1 and CDR2: SGHAT and FQNNGV. This CDR3 spans 15 amino acids. CDR3 residues: CASSFLGGMWETQYF. The CDR3, as DNA: TGTGCCAGCAGCTTCTTGGGCGGGATGTGGGAGACCCAGTACTTC.

The chain combines TRBV6-5 with TRBJ1-2, with TRBD1 identical over 7 bases. The CDR3 is 14 amino acids. The V and J ends lost 5 bases and 8 bases, in that order; junction bases with no gene match: 11. The germline CDR1 and CDR2 sequences are MNHEY and SVGAGI. The CDR3 loop reads CASSQQGRINGYTF. The CDR3 bases are TGTGCCAGCAGTCAACAGGGGCGCATTAACGGCTACACCTTC.

The chain couples TRBV6-6 to TRBJ1-2, with D tentatively TRBD1 (5 bases). Germline V gene lookup returns CDR1 MNHNY and CDR2 SVGAGI (reference sequence). Trimming shortened V by 6 bases and J by 1 base, and 12 bases separated the two germline ends. This CDR3 has 14 amino acids. CDR3 sequence reads: CASSSEGLNYGYTF. The CDR3 DNA reads as TGTGCCAGCAGCTCCGAGGGACTTAACTATGGCTACACCTTC.

The gene calls are TRBV25-1 and TRBJ2-3; 7 bases fit TRBD2. The CDR3 contains 16 residues. V was clipped by 4 bases and J by 5 bases; unmatched bases: 12. Germline lookup yields CDR1 MGHDK and CDR2 SYGVNS. The CDR3, as DNA: TGTGCCAGCAGTGCACCGCTCGGGAGGCGAGAAGATACGCAGTATTTT. Translating gives CASSAPLGRREDTQYF.

This clone was observed once. The chain joins TRBV6-5 to TRBJ2-7, with D perhaps being TRBD1 or TRBD2 (6 bases each). Germline V lookup: CDR1 MNHEY, CDR2 SVGAGI. Trimming left V 2 bases short and J 2 bases short, with 16 bases between. The CDR3 totals 16 residues. The CDR3 reads CASSYGTGRGPYEQYF. The DNA of the CDR3 is TGTGCCAGCAGTTACGGAACAGGGCGGGGTCCCTACGAGCAGTACTTC.

The chain uses TRBV12-5 and TRBJ2-3, with TRBD2 as a possible D gene (6 bases). V was pared by 1 base and J by 10 bases, with 9 bases between. Germline CDR1 reads LGHNT; CDR2 reads FRNRAP. The CDR3 is 12 amino acids. DNA for the CDR3: TGTGCTAGTGGTTTGGGACTAGGGGCGCAGTATTTT. It specifies CASGLGLGAQYF.

V and J are TRBV2 and TRBJ2-3; 11 bases match TRBD1. Germline lookup yields CDR1 SNHLY and CDR2 FYNNEI. This CDR3 is 17 amino acids long. V was pared by 1 base and J by 6 bases, with 9 bases of the junction left unmatched. CDR3 sequence: CASSEGGGQGARDTQYF. CDR3 nucleotide sequence: TGTGCCAGCAGTGAAGGGGGCGGACAGGGGGCCAGGGATACGCAGTATTTT.

A word on this clone: This specimen includes other DNA sequences encoding the same CDR3. The CDR3 DNA sequence: TGCGCCAGCAGCTTGAGGCTAGCGGGTTACAATGAGCAGTTCTTC. Encoded protein: CASSLRLAGYNEQFF. The rearrangement uses TRBV5-1 and TRBJ2-1, with 8 nucleotides matching TRBD2. Germline V CDR1 and CDR2: SGHRS, YFSETQ. The CDR3 consists of 15 residues. V was pared by 1 base and J by 4 bases, with 4 bases of the junction left unmatched.

This clone came up once. The V and J genes are TRBV4-1 and TRBJ2-5; D may be TRBD2 (6 bases). The CDR3 sequence is 14 residues long. Germline V gene lookup returns CDR1 MGHRA and CDR2 YSYEKL. Trimming stripped 5 bases from V and 5 bases from J, with 15 bases between. The CDR3 here is CASSRTKEGETQYF. In DNA, the CDR3 is TGCGCCAGCAGCAGGACTAAGGAAGGGGAGACCCAGTACTTC.

On this clone itself: The same CDR3 can be traced to other DNA sequences in this sample. The rearrangement links TRBV5-4 to TRBJ2-1; 10 nucleotides match TRBD2. V was pared by 2 bases and J by 4 bases, with 3 bases of the junction left unmatched. The CDR3 consists of 15 residues. Germline assignment: CDR1 SGHNT and CDR2 YYREEE (reference sequence). The CDR3 protein is CASSFSSGSYNEQFF. CDR3 DNA sequence: TGTGCCAGCAGCTTCTCTAGCGGGAGTTACAATGAGCAGTTCTTC.

This sequence joins TRBV6-1 and TRBJ2-7; 11 nucleotides align to TRBD2. CDR1 and CDR2 (germline): MNHNS, SASEGT. V lost 6 bases, J lost 2 bases, and 3 bases stayed unmatched. The CDR3 runs 14 residues. The CDR3 DNA is TGTGCCAGCAGGACTAGCGGGATTCCCTACGAGCAGTACTTC. Translation gives CASRTSGIPYEQYF.

The chain is built from TRBV27 and TRBJ2-7; D gene ambiguous. Trimming removed 6 bases from V and 0 bases from J, with 12 bases in between. CDR1 and CDR2 from the germline V gene are MNHEY and SMNVEV (reference sequence). The CDR3 runs 14 residues. CDR3 DNA sequence: TGTGCCAGCAGCCCTTTCTCTACCTCCTACGAGCAGTACTTC. This sequence encodes CASSPFSTSYEQYF.

On this clone: The same CDR3 arises from other DNA sequences in this sample as well. The CDR3 DNA follows: TGTGCCAGCAGTGAGGACAGGGGGACAGATACGCAGTATTTT. Amino acids: CASSEDRGTDTQYF. The V call is TRBV2, the J call TRBJ2-3, with 10 nucleotides matching TRBD1. Germline V gene data show CDR1 as SNHLY and CDR2 as FYNNEI. The CDR3 extends over 14 amino acids. J gave up 3 bases and V 3 bases, and 0 bases lay outside the gene matches.

With regard to this clone: A junction end diverges from the germline sequence, so it may reflect a read error. The V and J genes are TRBV4-2 and TRBJ2-1; D ambiguous. This CDR3 has 12 residues. The germline V gene encodes CDR1 LGHNA and CDR2 YNFKEQ. The CDR3 DNA reads TGTGCCAGCAGCAAAGAATTCAATGAGCAGTTCTTC. This translates into CASSKEFNEQFF.

The V call is TRBV27, the J call TRBJ2-7; D assignment may be TRBD1 or TRBD2 (5 bases each). The germline CDR1 and CDR2 sequences are MNHEY and SMNVEV (reference sequence). V was shortened by 5 bases and J by 3 bases, with 26 bases between the two germline ends. This CDR3 contains 18 residues. Here the CDR3 reads CASSLGGGAGSSSYEQYF. The DNA of the CDR3 is TGTGCCAGCAGTCTGGGTGGGGGAGCAGGGAGTTCTAGCTACGAGCAGTACTTC.

The chain recombines TRBV27 with TRBJ2-7; D uncertain. CDR1 MNHEY and CDR2 SMNVEV come from the germline V gene (reference sequence). V was cut by 4 bases and J by 0 bases, with 16 bases left in between. CDR3 length equals 16 residues. CDR3 amino acids: CASSSRWGRDSYEQYF. The CDR3 coding sequence is TGTGCCAGCAGTTCCCGTTGGGGAAGGGACTCCTACGAGCAGTACTTC.

The chain combines TRBV5-5 with TRBJ1-2; no firm D call. The CDR3 runs to 13 residues. Trimming removed 4 bases from V and 2 bases from J, with 9 bases in between. The V gene's germline CDR1 is SGHKS and CDR2 YYEKEE (reference sequence). This CDR3 is CASSPQPNYGYTF. The CDR3, as DNA: TGTGCCAGCAGCCCCCAACCCAACTATGGCTACACCTTC.

The V and J genes are TRBV15 and TRBJ2-2; no clear D gene. The V end lost 5 bases, the J end lost 1 base, and 11 bases lay between the germline ends. CDR1 and CDR2 (germline): LNHNV, YYDKDF (reference sequence). The CDR3 is made up of 15 amino acids. The CDR3 nucleotides are TGTGCCACCAGCTCCCGGCTTGGGAACACCGGGGAGCTGTTTTTT. It translates to CATSSRLGNTGELFF.

Concerning this clone: Within the sample, other DNA sequences also encode this same CDR3. This sequence joins TRBV18 and TRBJ1-1, with D perhaps TRBD1 (6 bases). The CDR3 contains 14 residues. The V gene lost 2 bases and the J gene lost 1 base, with 8 bases spanning the gap. CDR1 and CDR2 from the germline V gene are KGHSH and LQKENI. The CDR3 region has the DNA TGTGCCAGCTCACCAACAGGGAGGAACACTGAAGCTTTCTTT. Its protein product is CASSPTGRNTEAFF.